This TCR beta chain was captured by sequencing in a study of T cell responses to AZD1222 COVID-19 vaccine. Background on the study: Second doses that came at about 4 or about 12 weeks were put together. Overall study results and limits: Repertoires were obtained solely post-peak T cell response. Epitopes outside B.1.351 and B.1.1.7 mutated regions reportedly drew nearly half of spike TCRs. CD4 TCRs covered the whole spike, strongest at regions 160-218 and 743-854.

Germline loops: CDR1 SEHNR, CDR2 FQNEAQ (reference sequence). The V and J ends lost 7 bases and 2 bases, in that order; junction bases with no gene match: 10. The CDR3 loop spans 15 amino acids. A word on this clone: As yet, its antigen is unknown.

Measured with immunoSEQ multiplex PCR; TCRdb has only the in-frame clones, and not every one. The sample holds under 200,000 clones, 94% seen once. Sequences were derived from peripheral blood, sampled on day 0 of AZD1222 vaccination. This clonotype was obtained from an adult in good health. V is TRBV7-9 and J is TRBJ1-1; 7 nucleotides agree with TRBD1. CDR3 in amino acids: CASTKGAKDNTEAFF. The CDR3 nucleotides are TGTGCCAGCACCAAGGGGGCGAAAGACAACACTGAAGCTTTCTTT. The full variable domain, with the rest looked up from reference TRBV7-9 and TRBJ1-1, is DTGVSQNPRHKITKRGQNVTFRCDPISEHNRLYWYRQTLGQGPEFLTYFQNEAQLEKSRLLSDRFSAERPKGSFSTLEIQRTEQGDSAMYLCASTKGAKDNTEAFFGQGTRLTVV.